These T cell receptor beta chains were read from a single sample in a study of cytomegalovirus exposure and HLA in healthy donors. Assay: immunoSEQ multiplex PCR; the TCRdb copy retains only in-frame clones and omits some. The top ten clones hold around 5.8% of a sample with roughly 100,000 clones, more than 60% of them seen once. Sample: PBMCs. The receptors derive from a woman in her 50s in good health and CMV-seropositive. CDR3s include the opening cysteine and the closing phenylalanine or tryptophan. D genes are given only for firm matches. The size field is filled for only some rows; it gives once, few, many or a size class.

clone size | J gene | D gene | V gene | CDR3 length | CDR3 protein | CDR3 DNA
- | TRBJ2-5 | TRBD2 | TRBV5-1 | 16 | CASSLALAGEAETQYF | TGCGCCAGCAGCTTGGCTTTAGCGGGGGAGGCGGAGACCCAGTACTTC
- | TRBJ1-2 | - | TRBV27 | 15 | CASSAYLGRPDGYTF | TGTGCCAGCAGTGCTTATCTGGGGCGGCCAGATGGCTACACCTTC
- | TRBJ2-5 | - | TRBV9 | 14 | CASSSLSGQETQYF | TGTGCCAGCAGCTCCCTCTCGGGCCAAGAGACCCAGTACTTC
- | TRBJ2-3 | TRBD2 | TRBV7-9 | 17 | CASSFWTSGVLTDTQYF | TGTGCCAGCAGCTTTTGGACTAGCGGGGTCCTCACAGATACGCAGTATTTT
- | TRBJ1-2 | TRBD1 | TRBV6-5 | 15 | CASSYSQGAVYGYTF | TGTGCCAGCAGTTACTCCCAGGGGGCAGTCTATGGCTACACCTTC
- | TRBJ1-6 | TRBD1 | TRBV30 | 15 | CAWSERGTALPPLHF | TGTGCCTGGAGTGAGAGGGGGACAGCGCTTCCACCCCTCCACTTT
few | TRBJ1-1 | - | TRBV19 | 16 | CASSIFWRGKGTEAFF | TGTGCCAGTAGTATCTTTTGGAGGGGAAAGGGGACTGAAGCTTTCTTT
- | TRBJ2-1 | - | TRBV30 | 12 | CAWSVPGDEQFF | TGTGCCTGGAGTGTACCCGGAGATGAGCAGTTCTTC
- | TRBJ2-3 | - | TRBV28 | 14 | CASSYGGSTDTQYF | TGTGCCAGCAGTTATGGGGGGAGCACAGATACGCAGTATTTT
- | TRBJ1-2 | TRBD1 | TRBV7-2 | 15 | CASSLADGTVYGYTF | TGTGCCAGCAGCTTAGCGGACGGGACAGTCTATGGCTACACCTTC
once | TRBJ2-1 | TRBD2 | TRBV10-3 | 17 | CAISEGSSGGRVDEQFF | TGTGCCATCAGTGAGGGGTCTAGCGGGGGGCGGGTCGATGAGCAGTTCTTC
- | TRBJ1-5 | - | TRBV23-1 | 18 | CASRRNPGGFNSNQPQHF | TGCGCCAGCAGACGGAATCCGGGTGGATTTAATAGCAATCAGCCCCAGCATTTT
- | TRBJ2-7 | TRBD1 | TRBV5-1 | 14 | CASSLGQGSYEQYF | TGCGCCAGCAGCCTGGGACAGGGCTCCTACGAGCAGTACTTC
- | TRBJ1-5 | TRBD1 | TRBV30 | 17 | CAWGGTGGSGSNQPQHF | TGTGCCTGGGGGGGGACAGGGGGCTCTGGGAGCAATCAGCCCCAGCATTTT
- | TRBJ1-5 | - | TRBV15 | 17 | CATSREPGQILNQPQHF | TGTGCCACCAGCAGAGAGCCGGGACAAATACTAAATCAGCCCCAGCATTTT
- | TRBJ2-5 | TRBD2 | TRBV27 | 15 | CASSLTSGGAKTQYF | TGTGCCAGCAGTTTGACTAGCGGGGGGGCTAAGACCCAGTACTTC
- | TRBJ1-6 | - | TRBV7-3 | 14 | CASSLNRGNSPLHF | TGTGCCAGCAGCTTAAATCGCGGCAATTCACCCCTCCACTTT
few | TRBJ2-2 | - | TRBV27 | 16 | CASSPLTHQGTGELFF | TGTGCCAGCAGCCCGTTAACCCATCAGGGCACCGGGGAGCTGTTTTTT
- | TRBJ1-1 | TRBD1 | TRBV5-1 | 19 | CASSPGIPGQGLWNTEAFF | TGCGCCAGCAGCCCTGGCATCCCGGGACAGGGTTTGTGGAACACTGAAGCTTTCTTT
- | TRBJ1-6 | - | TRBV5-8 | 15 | CASTGGPSYNSPPHF | TGTGCCAGCACCGGCGGTCCTAGCTATAATTCACCCCCCCACTTT
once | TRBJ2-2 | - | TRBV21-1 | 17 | CASSKVPAGDHTGELFF | TGTGCCAGCAGCAAAGTTCCGGCGGGGGACCACACCGGGGAGCTGTTTTTT
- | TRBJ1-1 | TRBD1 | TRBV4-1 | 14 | CASSRDSFDTEAFF | TGCGCCAGCAGCCGGGACAGTTTCGACACTGAAGCTTTCTTT
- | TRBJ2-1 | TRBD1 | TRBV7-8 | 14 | CASSLDRGTDEQFF | TGTGCCAGCAGCTTGGACAGGGGAACCGATGAGCAGTTCTTC
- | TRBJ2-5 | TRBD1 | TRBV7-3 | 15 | CASSLGGQGGETQYF | TGTGCCAGCAGCTTAGGGGGACAGGGGGGAGAGACCCAGTACTTC
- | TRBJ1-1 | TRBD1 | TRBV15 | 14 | CATSSDRAGTEAFF | TGTGCCACCAGCAGCGACAGGGCGGGCACTGAAGCTTTCTTT
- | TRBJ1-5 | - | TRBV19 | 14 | CASSMAQPNQPQHF | TGTGCCAGTAGTATGGCACAGCCCAATCAGCCCCAGCATTTT
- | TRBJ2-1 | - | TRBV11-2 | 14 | CASSLDLAPNEQFF | TGTGCCAGCAGCTTAGATCTGGCCCCTAATGAGCAGTTCTTC
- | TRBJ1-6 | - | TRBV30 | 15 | CAWSLGTNLNSPLHF | TGTGCCTGGAGCCTAGGGACTAACCTTAATTCACCCCTCCACTTT
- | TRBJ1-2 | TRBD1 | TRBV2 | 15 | CASPERGPTNYGYTF | TGTGCCAGCCCGGAGAGGGGGCCTACTAACTATGGCTACACCTTC
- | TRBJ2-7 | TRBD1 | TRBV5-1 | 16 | CASSSGTGYLLYEQYF | TGCGCCAGCAGCTCGGGGACAGGATACCTACTGTACGAGCAGTACTTC
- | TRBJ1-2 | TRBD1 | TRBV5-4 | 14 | CASSFPTGDGGYTF | TGTGCCAGCAGCTTCCCGACAGGGGATGGTGGCTACACCTTC
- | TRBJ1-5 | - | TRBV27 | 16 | CASSSLTGTSFLAQHF | TGTGCCAGCAGCTCACTTACAGGGACCTCTTTTTTAGCCCAGCATTTT
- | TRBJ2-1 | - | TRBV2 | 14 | CASSPHSSYNEQFF | TGTGCCAGCAGCCCGCATAGCTCCTACAATGAGCAGTTCTTC
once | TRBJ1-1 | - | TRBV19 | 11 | CASSIRQVAFF | TGTGCCAGTAGTATTCGACAAGTGGCTTTCTTT
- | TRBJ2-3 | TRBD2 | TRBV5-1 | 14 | CASRLAGAGDTQYF | TGCGCCAGCAGACTAGCGGGGGCGGGAGATACGCAGTATTTT
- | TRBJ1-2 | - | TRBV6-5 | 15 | CASSIRDTDNYGYTF | TGTGCCAGCAGTATCCGGGACACTGATAACTATGGCTACACCTTC
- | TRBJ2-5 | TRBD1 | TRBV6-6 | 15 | CASRYRDRVKETQYF | TGTGCCAGCAGATACCGGGACAGGGTTAAAGAGACCCAGTACTTC
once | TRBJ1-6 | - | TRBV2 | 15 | CAGSRTVIFKSPLHF | TGTGCCGGATCAAGGACAGTCATCTTCAAATCACCCCTCCACTTT
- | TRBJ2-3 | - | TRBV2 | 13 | CATSPESTDTQYF | TGTGCCACCTCCCCTGAGAGCACAGATACGCAGTATTTT
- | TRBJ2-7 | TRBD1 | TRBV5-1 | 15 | CASSPLDRADYEQYF | TGCGCCAGCAGCCCCCTGGACAGGGCTGACTACGAGCAGTACTTC
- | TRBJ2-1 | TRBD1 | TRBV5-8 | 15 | CASSVGQTSYNEQFF | TGTGCCAGCAGCGTGGGACAGACCTCCTACAATGAGCAGTTCTTC
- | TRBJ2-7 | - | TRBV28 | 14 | CASSLAGLPYEQYF | TGTGCCAGCAGTTTAGCAGGGCTCCCCTACGAGCAGTACTTC
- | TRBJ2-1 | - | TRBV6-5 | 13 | CASSPTGSDEQFF | TGTGCCAGCAGTCCTACAGGGTCAGATGAGCAGTTCTTC
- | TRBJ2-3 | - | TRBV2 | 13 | CASKDSYTDTQYF | TGTGCCAGCAAGGACAGTTACACAGATACGCAGTATTTT
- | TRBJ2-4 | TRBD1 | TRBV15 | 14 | CAIDPGQGANIQYF | TGTGCCATCGACCCGGGACAGGGGGCGAACATTCAGTACTTC
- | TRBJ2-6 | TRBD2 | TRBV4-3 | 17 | CASSRGTGGSGANVLTF | TGCGCCAGCAGCAGGGGAACGGGGGGCTCTGGGGCCAACGTCCTGACTTTC